This T cell receptor beta chain was captured by sequencing in a study of regulatory and conventional T cells in RAG deficiency. The study, taken as a whole, reports: Omenn syndrome and CID/AS patients had around 100-fold fewer unique Treg TCR beta sequences, versus 8 to 10-fold elsewhere. In Omenn syndrome, Treg and Tconv repertoires overlapped >75%.

Conventional CD4+ T cells were sorted from blood as CD25-low CD127-high cells. Data came from immunoSEQ multiplex PCR; TCRdb stores just in-frame clones and leaves some out. The data contain about 12,000 clones, about 92% of them singletons. About this clone: What it recognizes is unknown.

CDR3 length: 15 amino acids. CDR1 is SGHRS and CDR2 is YFSETQ in the germline V gene. With V trimmed by 4 bases and J by 7 bases, 8 bases remained unmatched. These data were also reused for a study on regulatory T cells. That paper adds: The primer mix had 52 TRBV and 13 TRBJ primers.

The origin of this receptor is a human donor in good health. Sequencing was done on a sample of CD4+ effector T cells sorted from blood. V and J are TRBV5-1 and TRBJ1-4; 9 nucleotides align to TRBD1. This CDR3 is CASSTSGQGSEKLFF. In DNA, the CDR3 is TGCGCCAGCAGCACCTCGGGACAGGGTTCTGAAAAACTGTTTTTT.